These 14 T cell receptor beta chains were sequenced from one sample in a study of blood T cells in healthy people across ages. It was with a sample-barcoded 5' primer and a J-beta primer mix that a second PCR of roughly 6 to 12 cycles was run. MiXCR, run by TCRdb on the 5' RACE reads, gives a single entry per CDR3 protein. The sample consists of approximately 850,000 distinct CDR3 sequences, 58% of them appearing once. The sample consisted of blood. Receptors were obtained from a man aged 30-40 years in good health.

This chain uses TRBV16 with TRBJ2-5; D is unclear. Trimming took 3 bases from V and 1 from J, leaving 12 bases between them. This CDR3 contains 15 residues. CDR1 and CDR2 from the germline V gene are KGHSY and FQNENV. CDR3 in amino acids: CASSHVGEPQETQYF. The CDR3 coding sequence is TGTGCCAGCAGCCACGTCGGCGAGCCCCAAGAGACCCAGTACTTC. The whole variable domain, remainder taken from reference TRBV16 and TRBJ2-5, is GEEVAQTPKHLVRGEGQKAKLYCAPIKGHSYVFWYQQVLKNEFKFLISFQNENVFDETGMPKERFSAKCLPNSPCSLEIQATKLEDSAVYFCASSHVGEPQETQYFGPGTRLLVL.

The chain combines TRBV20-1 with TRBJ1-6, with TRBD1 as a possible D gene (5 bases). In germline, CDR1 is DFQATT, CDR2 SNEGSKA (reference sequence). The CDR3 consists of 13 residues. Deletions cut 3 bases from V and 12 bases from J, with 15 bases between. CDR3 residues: CSASRAALRPLHF. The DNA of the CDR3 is TGCAGTGCTAGCAGGGCAGCGTTAAGACCCCTCCACTTT.

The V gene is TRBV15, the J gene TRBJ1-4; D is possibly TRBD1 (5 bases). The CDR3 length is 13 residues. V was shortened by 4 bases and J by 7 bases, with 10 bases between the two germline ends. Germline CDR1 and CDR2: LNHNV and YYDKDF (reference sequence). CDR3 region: CATSNGGGEKLFF. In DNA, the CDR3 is TGTGCCACCAGCAACGGGGGGGGTGAAAAACTGTTTTTT.

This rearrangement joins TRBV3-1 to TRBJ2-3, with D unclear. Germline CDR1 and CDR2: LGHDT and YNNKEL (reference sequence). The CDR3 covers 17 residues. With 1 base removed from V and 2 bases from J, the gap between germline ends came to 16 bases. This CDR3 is CASSQADWAVYTDTQYF. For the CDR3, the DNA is TGTGCCAGCAGCCAAGCTGACTGGGCGGTCTACACAGATACGCAGTATTTT.

The CDR3 sequence: CASRGGIPADTQYF. CDR3 nucleotide sequence: TGTGCCTCCCGGGGGGGAATCCCCGCAGATACGCAGTATTTT. The V gene is TRBV30, the J gene TRBJ2-3; 8 bases map to TRBD2. Germline V CDR1 and CDR2: GTSNPN, SVGIG (reference sequence). V lost 7 bases and J lost 4; bases outside the gene matches: 10. The CDR3 consists of 14 residues.

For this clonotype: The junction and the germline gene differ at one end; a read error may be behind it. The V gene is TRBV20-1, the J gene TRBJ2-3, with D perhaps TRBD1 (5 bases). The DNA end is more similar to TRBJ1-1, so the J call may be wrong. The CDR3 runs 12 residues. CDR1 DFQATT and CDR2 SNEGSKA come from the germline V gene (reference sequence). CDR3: CSANRLNTEAFF. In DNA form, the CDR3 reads TGCAGTGCTAACAGGCTGAACACCGAAGCTTTCTTT.

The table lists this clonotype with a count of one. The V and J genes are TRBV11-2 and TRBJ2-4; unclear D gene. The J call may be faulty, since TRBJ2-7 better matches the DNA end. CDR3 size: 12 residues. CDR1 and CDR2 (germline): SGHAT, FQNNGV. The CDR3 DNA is TGTGCCAGCAGCTCGTCGTATCCCGAGCAGTACTTC. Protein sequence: CASSSSYPEQYF.

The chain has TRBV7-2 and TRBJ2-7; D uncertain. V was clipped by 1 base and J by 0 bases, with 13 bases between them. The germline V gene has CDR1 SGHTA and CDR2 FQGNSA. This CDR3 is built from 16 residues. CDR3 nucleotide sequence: TGTGCCAGCAGCTTAGGTGGCCGACTGCCCTCCTACGAGCAGTACTTC. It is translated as CASSLGGRLPSYEQYF.

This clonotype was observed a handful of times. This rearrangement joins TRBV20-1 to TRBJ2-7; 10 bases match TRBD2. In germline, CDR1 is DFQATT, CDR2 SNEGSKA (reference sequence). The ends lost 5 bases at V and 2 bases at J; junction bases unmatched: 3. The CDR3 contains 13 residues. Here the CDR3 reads CSASSGGTYEQYF. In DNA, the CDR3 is TGCAGTGCTTCTAGCGGGGGAACCTACGAGCAGTACTTC.

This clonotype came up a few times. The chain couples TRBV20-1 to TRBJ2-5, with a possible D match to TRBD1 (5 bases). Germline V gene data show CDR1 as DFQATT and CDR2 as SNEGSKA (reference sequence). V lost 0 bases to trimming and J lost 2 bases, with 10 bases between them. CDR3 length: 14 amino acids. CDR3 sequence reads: CSARDKGHQETQYF. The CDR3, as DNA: TGCAGTGCTAGAGATAAGGGGCATCAAGAGACCCAGTACTTC.

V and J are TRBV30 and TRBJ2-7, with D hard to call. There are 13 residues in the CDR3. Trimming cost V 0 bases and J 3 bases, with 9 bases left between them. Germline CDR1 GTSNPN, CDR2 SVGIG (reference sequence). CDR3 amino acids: CAWSVQVVYEQYF. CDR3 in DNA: TGTGCCTGGAGTGTACAAGTGGTCTACGAGCAGTACTTC.

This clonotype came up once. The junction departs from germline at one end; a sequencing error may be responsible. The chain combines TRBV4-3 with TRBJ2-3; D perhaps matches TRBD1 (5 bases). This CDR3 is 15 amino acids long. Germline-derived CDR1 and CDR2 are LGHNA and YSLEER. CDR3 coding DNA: TGCGCCAGCAGCCAAGGACCATTGGGTACAGGTACGCAGTATTTT. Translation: CASSQGPLGTGTQYF.

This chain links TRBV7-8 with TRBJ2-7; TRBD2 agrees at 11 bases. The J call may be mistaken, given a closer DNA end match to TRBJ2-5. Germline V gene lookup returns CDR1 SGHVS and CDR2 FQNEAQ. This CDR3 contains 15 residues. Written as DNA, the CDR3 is TGTGCCAGCAGCTCCCGTGGACTAGCGGGAGAGACCCAGTACTTC. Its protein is CASSSRGLAGETQYF.

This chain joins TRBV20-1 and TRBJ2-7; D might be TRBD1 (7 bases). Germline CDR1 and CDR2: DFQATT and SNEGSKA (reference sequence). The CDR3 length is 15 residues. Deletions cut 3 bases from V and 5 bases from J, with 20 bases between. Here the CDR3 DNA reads TGCAGTGCTAGCACCCAGGACAGGAGGGGAGACGAGCAGTACTTC. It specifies CSASTQDRRGDEQYF.